The 26 T cell receptor beta chains listed next were all sequenced from one sample in a study of T cells in Graves' hyperthyroidism and ophthalmopathy. Template material for amplifying TCR beta CDR3 regions consisted of RNA transcripts. The TCR CDR3 was amplified in a first-round RT-PCR using the HTBI primer set. TCRdb redid the calling of the multiplex PCR reads with MiXCR, one entry per CDR3 protein. Here the sample spans some 250,000 distinct CDR3 sequences, more than 12% being singletons. The material sequenced was blood. The source of these receptors is a woman aged 40 to 50 with Graves' hyperthyroidism that later progressed to Graves' ophthalmopathy.

This clonotype was seen many times. The chain uses TRBV13 and TRBJ2-3, with D perhaps matching TRBD1 (6 bases). This CDR3 is built from 14 residues. V was pared by 3 bases and J by 3 bases, with 10 bases between. Germline CDR1 and CDR2: PRHDT and FYEKMQ (reference sequence). The CDR3 sequence: CASSFTGKTDTQYF. CDR3 nucleotide sequence: TGTGCCAGCAGCTTTACAGGGAAAACAGATACGCAGTATTTT.

At least ten counts were recorded for this clonotype. V gene TRBV6-2 or TRBV6-3 combines with J gene TRBJ2-3; a weak D match, TRBD1 (5 bases). The CDR3 runs to 14 residues. Per germline, CDR1 MNHEY and CDR2 SVGEGT. V lost 7 bases and J 0 bases, leaving 11 bases between the germline ends. DNA for the CDR3: TGTGCCAGCAACCCAGGGCACAGCACAGATACGCAGTATTTT. It is translated as CASNPGHSTDTQYF.

This clonotype has a handful of counts. DNA for the CDR3: TGTGCCAGCAGTGAGGTCGATCAGCCCCAGCATTTT. Amino acids: CASSEVDQPQHF. The V gene is TRBV6-1, the J gene TRBJ1-5; D gene unclear. From germline, CDR1 is MNHNS and CDR2 SASEGT. The CDR3 length is 12 residues. V was shortened by 3 bases and J by 5 bases, with 5 bases between the two germline ends.

This clonotype was counted many times. The chain is built from TRBV20-1 and TRBJ1-5; 7 bases line up with TRBD1. The CDR3 is 17 residues long. The junction had 16 bases not matched to a gene; V was cut back by 5 bases and J by 3 bases. Germline CDR1 is DFQATT and CDR2 is SNEGSKA (reference sequence). CDR3 residues: CSADTLDRQGPNQPQHF. The CDR3 nucleotides are TGCAGTGCTGACACCCTGGACAGGCAGGGACCCAATCAGCCCCAGCATTTT.

The sample holds a few counts of this clonotype. The chain is built from TRBV7-9 and TRBJ2-3; 7 positions match TRBD1. From germline, CDR1 is SEHNR and CDR2 FQNEAQ (reference sequence). The CDR3 consists of 16 residues. Germline trimming cut 3 bases from V and 3 bases from J; bases unmatched to any gene: 9. The CDR3 is CASSLSGQGVTDTQYF. Written as DNA, the CDR3 is TGTGCCAGCAGCTTGAGTGGGCAGGGGGTGACAGATACGCAGTATTTT.

The DNA for the CDR3 is TGTGCCAGCAGCGTAGCGTATGGGGGCGGGATTCAGTTCTTC. Translating it yields CASSVAYGGGIQFF. The chain combines TRBV9 with TRBJ2-4; D possibly uses TRBD1 or TRBD2 (6 bases each). The J call may be incorrect, as the DNA end agrees better with TRBJ2-1. Germline V CDR1 and CDR2: SGDLS, YYNGEE. The CDR3 is 14 amino acids.

This clonotype was observed many times. The chain recombines TRBV2 with TRBJ1-6; D ambiguous. V was cut by 4 bases and J by 5 bases, with 15 bases left in between. Germline V lookup: CDR1 SNHLY, CDR2 FYNNEI. This CDR3 has 16 residues. The DNA for the CDR3 is TGTGCCAGCAGTGGAGTGGGCGTAAGCAATAATTCACCCCTCCACTTT. It is translated as CASSGVGVSNNSPLHF.

In its sample, this clonotype was seen many times. The rearrangement joins TRBV12-3 or TRBV12-4 to TRBJ2-1; D gene uncertain. The CDR3 runs to 11 residues. V lost 5 bases and J lost 7, with 6 bases in between. CDR3 protein: CASSSNNEQFF. The CDR3 bases are TGTGCCAGCAGTAGCAATAATGAGCAGTTCTTC.

This clonotype was found many times. The CDR3 DNA reads as TGTGCCAGCAGCCAGGGTTCGGGGAATCAGCCCCAGCATTTT. Translation: CASSQGSGNQPQHF. The J gene is TRBJ1-5, the V gene TRBV3-1; D is unclear. With 3 bases removed from V and 4 bases from J, the gap between germline ends came to 10 bases. Germline V lookup: CDR1 LGHDT, CDR2 YNNKEL (reference sequence). CDR3 length: 14 amino acids. Full variable domain (remainder filled in from reference TRBV3-1 and TRBJ1-5): DTAVSQTPKYLVTQMGNDKSIKCEQNLGHDTMYWYKQDSKKFLKIMFSYNNKELIINETVPNRFSPKSPDKAHLNLHINSLELGDSAVYFCASSQGSGNQPQHFGDGTRLSIL.

This clonotype was seen repeatedly, ten times or more. The V and J genes are TRBV27 and TRBJ2-7; 8 bases fit TRBD2. V shed 4 bases, J shed 5 bases, and the junction held 4 bases outside the gene matches. Germline loops: CDR1 MNHEY, CDR2 SMNVEV (reference sequence). The CDR3 runs 13 residues. This CDR3 is CASSSGTSHEQYF. The DNA of the CDR3 is TGTGCCAGCAGTTCCGGGACTAGTCACGAGCAGTACTTC.

The table lists this clonotype with a few counts. The chain employs TRBV28 and TRBJ1-1; D unclear. Deletions cut 10 bases from V and 0 bases from J, with 27 bases between. CDR1 is MDHEN, CDR2 SYDVKM, per germline. CDR3 size: 18 residues. The CDR3 sequence is CANKLKHIGGGLNTEAFF. CDR3 DNA: TGTGCCAACAAATTAAAGCACATTGGTGGTGGGCTGAACACTGAAGCTTTCTTT.

This clonotype was picked up many times. J is TRBJ1-1 and V is TRBV6-2 or TRBV6-3; D unclear. Trimming shortened V by 0 bases and J by 0 bases, and 5 bases separated the two germline ends. Per germline, CDR1 MNHEY and CDR2 SVGEGT. The CDR3 has 14 residues. The CDR3 loop is CASSYSAVNTEAFF. CDR3 nucleotide sequence: TGTGCCAGCAGTTACTCGGCAGTGAACACTGAAGCTTTCTTT.

This clonotype has more than one count but fewer than ten. The gene calls are TRBV4-1 and TRBJ2-3; 11 bases are a match to TRBD2. V was pared by 1 base and J by 5 bases, with 5 bases of the junction left unmatched. Germline loops: CDR1 MGHRA, CDR2 YSYEKL. The CDR3 runs to 16 residues. CDR3 sequence: CASSQGPSGRKDTQYF. The CDR3 region has the DNA TGCGCCAGCAGCCAAGGGCCTAGCGGGAGGAAAGATACGCAGTATTTT.

In this sample, this clonotype turned up a few times. This chain connects TRBV20-1 to TRBJ2-7; D perhaps matches TRBD2 (5 bases). V lost 0 bases to trimming and J lost 0 bases, with 12 bases between them. Per the germline V gene, CDR1 is DFQATT and CDR2 is SNEGSKA (reference sequence). This CDR3 contains 15 residues. The CDR3 bases are TGCAGTGCTAGAGATCCAGCGGCGAGCTCCTACGAGCAGTACTTC. Its protein is CSARDPAASSYEQYF.

This clonotype was detected many times. J is TRBJ2-1 and V is TRBV2; TRBD1 agrees at 8 bases. The CDR3 runs 14 residues. The ends lost 8 bases at V and 8 bases at J; junction bases unmatched: 11. CDR1 and CDR2 (germline): SNHLY, FYNNEI. CDR3 protein: CASGPWTGIDEQFF. For the CDR3, the DNA is TGTGCCAGCGGTCCGTGGACAGGGATCGATGAGCAGTTCTTC.

This clonotype occurred many times. The rearrangement uses TRBV10-3 and TRBJ1-1; D gene unclear. The CDR3 spans 11 residues. V gave up 11 bases and J gave up 1 base, with 8 bases separating them. The germline V gene has CDR1 ENHRY and CDR2 SYGVKD. The CDR3 DNA reads as TGTGCCGTCGGCCCGAACACTGAAGCTTTCTTT. Protein sequence: CAVGPNTEAFF.

This clonotype was recorded many times. This sequence joins TRBV5-1 and TRBJ1-4, with a tentative D call TRBD1 (5 bases). Deletions cut 5 bases from V and 7 bases from J, with 15 bases between. CDR3 size: 14 residues. CDR1 and CDR2 from the germline V gene are SGHRS and YFSETQ. CDR3 loop: CASRKEGTGEKLFF. Written as DNA, the CDR3 is TGCGCCAGCAGAAAGGAGGGGACGGGTGAAAAACTGTTTTTT.

This clonotype was picked up many times. In DNA form, the CDR3 reads TGTGCCAGCAATTATGAGGCGGGTAGAAGGACTGAAGCTTTCTTT. It codes for CASNYEAGRRTEAFF. The chain links TRBV6-1 to TRBJ1-1; no firm D call. V lost 7 bases to trimming and J lost 5 bases, with 20 bases between them. Germline CDR1 MNHNS, CDR2 SASEGT. The length of the CDR3 is 15 residues.

This clonotype was recorded many times. This chain uses TRBV5-1 with TRBJ2-1, with 7 bases aligning to TRBD2. The CDR3 has 13 residues. V lost 0 bases and J lost 11; bases outside the gene matches: 5. Germline values: CDR1 SGHRS, CDR2 YFSETQ. CDR3 amino acids: CASSLAASGQQFF. The CDR3 DNA sequence: TGCGCCAGCAGCTTGGCGGCTAGCGGACAGCAGTTCTTC.

The chain is built from TRBV7-9 and TRBJ1-2; possible D gene TRBD1, 5 bases. The germline CDR1 and CDR2 sequences are SEHNR and FQNEAQ (reference sequence). The length of the CDR3 is 14 residues. V dropped 1 base and J dropped 3 bases, with 9 bases sitting between them. The CDR3 DNA is TGTGCCAGCAGCTTAGATGGGACGTACTATGGCTACACCTTC. It is translated as CASSLDGTYYGYTF.

The chain has TRBV2 and TRBJ2-5; D is unresolved. CDR1 and CDR2 (germline): SNHLY, FYNNEI. Between the trimmed V and J ends, which lost 3 bases and 7 bases, there was a span of 18 bases. This CDR3 spans 15 amino acids. CDR3 bases: TGTGCCAGCAGTGATGGTCACCCCTCATATGGGACCCAGTACTTC. Protein product: CASSDGHPSYGTQYF. Full variable domain (missing parts from reference TRBV2 and TRBJ2-5): EPEVTQTPSHQVTQMGQEVILRCVPISNHLYFYWYRQILGQKVEFLVSFYNNEISEKSEIFDDQFSVERPDGSNFTLKIRSTKLEDSAMYFCASSDGHPSYGTQYFGPGTRLLVL.

This clonotype has ten or more counts. This chain uses TRBV9 with TRBJ2-1; D tentatively fits TRBD1 or TRBD2 (5 bases each). V dropped 0 bases and J dropped 0 bases, with 22 bases sitting between them. Germline V gives CDR1 SGDLS, CDR2 YYNGEE. This CDR3 is built from 20 residues. DNA for the CDR3: TGTGCCAGCAGCGTAGTCGGGCATTGGGACGCCGAGAGCTCCTACAATGAGCAGTTCTTC. Translated, it gives CASSVVGHWDAESSYNEQFF. The variable domain in full, with the rest retrieved from reference TRBV9 and TRBJ2-1, is DSGVTQTPKHLITATGQRVTLRCSPRSGDLSVYWYQQSLDQGLQFLIQYYNGEERAKGNILERFSAQQFPDLHSELNLSSLELGDSALYFCASSVVGHWDAESSYNEQFFGPGTRLTVL.

V and J are TRBV7-9 and TRBJ2-3, with D perhaps TRBD1 (5 bases). The CDR3 is made up of 14 amino acids. V lost 8 bases to trimming and J lost 1 base, with 13 bases between them. CDR1 is SEHNR, CDR2 FQNEAQ, per germline (reference sequence). The DNA of the CDR3 is TGTGCCAGCGGGGCAGGGAAGGGCACAGATACGCAGTATTTT. Translating it yields CASGAGKGTDTQYF.

Only a few counts were recorded for this clonotype. V is TRBV5-4 and J is TRBJ2-7, with 8 positions matching TRBD2. This CDR3 region has 15 residues. Germline V gives CDR1 SGHNT, CDR2 YYREEE (reference sequence). The V segment lost 4 bases and the J segment 6 bases; nucleotides outside the gene matches: 12. CDR3 amino acids: CASSHEGTRGLEQYF. The CDR3 DNA sequence: TGTGCCAGCAGCCACGAGGGGACTAGGGGCCTCGAGCAGTACTTC.

The table lists this clonotype with many counts. This chain connects TRBV28 to TRBJ2-7, with D tentatively TRBD1 (6 bases). The CDR3 length is 15 residues. V lost 6 bases and J lost 0, with 15 bases in between. Germline V gene sequence: CDR1 MDHEN, CDR2 SYDVKM. CDR3 sequence reads: CASSPGTPRSYEQYF. CDR3 sequence (DNA): TGTGCCAGCAGCCCGGGGACACCCCGCTCCTACGAGCAGTACTTC. Together with reference TRBV28 and TRBJ2-7, the CDR3 gives the full variable domain: DVKVTQSSRYLVKRTGEKVFLECVQDMDHENMFWYRQDPGLGLRLIYFSYDVKMKEKGDIPEGYSVSREKKERFSLILESASTNQTSMYLCASSPGTPRSYEQYFGPGTRLTVT.

This chain joins TRBV7-6 and TRBJ2-3; maybe TRBD2 (6 bases). This CDR3 is built from 11 residues. Germline V CDR1 and CDR2: SGHVS, FNYEAQ. The ends were cut back, 3 bases at V and 9 bases at J, with 7 bases in the middle. The CDR3 is CASSLGRTQYF. The CDR3 DNA follows: TGTGCCAGCAGCTTGGGGAGGACGCAGTATTTT.